This T cell receptor beta chain was recorded in a study of post-analysis software for immune sequencing data (dated by TCRdb to between 2015 and 2016). In terms of the full investigation: Disease courses on record covered relapsing-remitting, secondary progressive and progressive-relapsing multiple sclerosis, though some patients had no subtype annotation. A subset of samples was prepared in parallel using single-end sample barcoding, then pooled and co-amplified after Illumina adapter ligation. The patient repertoires were compared against about a dozen previously published healthy control repertoires obtained from donors aged 6 to 25 years.

Results the study describes overall, beyond this receptor: Strong co-clustering of samples prepared in the same batch was shown by direct clustering with F measure, prompting a batch-effect correction. About 5 TRBV segments, including TRBV5-6, TRBV5-1 and TRBV20-1, were significantly more frequent in patients than controls. The control group was slightly older than the multiple sclerosis patient group. Multiple sclerosis patients had significantly lower normalized Chao1 diversity than controls, a result that suggests substantial peripheral T-cell clonal expansion.

CDR1 and CDR2 are read off the germline V gene as SGHAT and FQNNGV. The CDR3 starts with the cysteine, ends with the phenylalanine, and has 14 residues. Only the CDR3 portion is preserved as DNA: 42 bases, with reading frame beginning at the first base. V is pared back by 6 bases and J by 11 bases, with 22 bases lying between the germline termini. The receptor library was made with PCR. Sequenced using an Illumina HiSeq 2500. Unique molecular identifiers were incorporated into TCR beta cDNA libraries to reduce PCR and sequencing biases. Per 1 to 10 million input T cells, approximately 500,000 cDNA molecules were obtained, such that each molecule approximated one T cell. Patient libraries were prepared and sequenced with the same protocol used for the earlier healthy control dataset. Samples belonging to the same batch were prepared together, multiplexed and sequenced on a shared HiSeq lane. In the paper's pipeline: Raw barcoded reads were processed with MIGEC, discarding single-read molecular identifier groups before consensus assembly and CDR3 extraction. VDJtools was used for post-analysis of the clonotype tables, and diversity was normalized by down-sampling every dataset to the size of the smallest sample. Repertoire overlap clustering matched CDR3 amino acid but not nucleotide sequences to correct batch-related cross-sample contamination. TCRdb itself trimmed the public reads at Q25 with fastp, ran MiXCR and retained productive beta chains. Entries are consolidated by CDR3 protein sequence, retaining the most common genes and DNA. TCRdb's processing, not the authors', yielded these V and J calls. The sample table holds over 300,000 distinct CDR3 sequences, of which about a third were seen once. The ten largest clones represent around 15% of the sample.

Details on this clonotype: Its antigen is unknown. Base qualities are missing; no much larger clone stands one base away.

To demonstrate the VDJtools post-analysis software, the study profiled TCR beta repertoires from the peripheral blood of around 13 young patients with multiple sclerosis. Multiple sclerosis patients were children and adolescents aged about 6 to 15 years. The source material was blood. The receptor was isolated from a girl between 10 and 17 years old with multiple sclerosis. The V gene is TRBV11-2 and the J gene is TRBJ2-5, with TRBD1 perhaps the D gene, on 6 matching bases. CDR3 protein: CASRDPVGGPTQYF. The DNA reads TGTGCCAGCAGGGACCCGGTAGGGGGACCAACGCAGTACTTC.